The clone carrying this T cell receptor (beta chain) turned up a few times. This CDR3 has 14 residues. Germline V lookup: CDR1 SGHTA, CDR2 FQGTGA. Trimming removed 1 base from V and 8 bases from J; junction bases left unmatched: 7. The data were taken from a study of T cells after yellow fever vaccination. Study-wide points: The secondary response showed a weaker magnitude and a faster peak, day 5 versus 15. There was a possibility that FACS-sorted repertoires contained abundant clonotypes contaminating from the bulk population. Post-booster repertoires again held most primary-vaccination clones (just under 97% CD4, roughly 90% CD8).

TCRdb reprocessed the 5' RACE reads via MiXCR and lists one record per CDR3 protein. The table includes fewer than 100,000 distinct CDR3 sequences, roughly 9% detected once. This chain joins TRBV7-3 and TRBJ1-1, with 7 nucleotides matching TRBD1. Sample: CD8+ T cells not binding an NS4B(214-222) dextramer, sorted from PBMCs, taken around 14 days after the first yellow fever vaccination. The source is a man younger than 35 who received the YFV17D yellow fever vaccine. The CDR3 DNA follows: TGTGCCAGCAGCTTAAGTGGTCCGACAGGGGAAGCTTTCTTT. Its protein product is CASSLSGPTGEAFF.